This is a list of T cell receptor beta chains from one sample in a study of blood T cells in healthy people across ages. In TCRdb, the 5' RACE reads were re-called with MiXCR into one record per CDR3 protein. The profile shows hundreds of thousands of distinct CDR3 sequences, about 61% of them singletons. Sequencing was performed on blood. These receptors came from a man aged 35-49 years in good health. CDR3s include the opening cysteine and the closing phenylalanine or tryptophan. Fields, in order: J gene, clone size, V gene, D gene, CDR3 protein, CDR3 DNA. The D gene is left open where the match is weak. The size entry is marked missing in some rows and otherwise reads once, few, many or a size class.

J: TRBJ2-5; size: many; V: TRBV7-2; D: -; CDR3: CASSSLTWAQYF; DNA: TGTGCCAGCAGCTCACTAACCTGGGCCCAGTACTTC
J: TRBJ1-2; size: few; V: TRBV27; D: -; CDR3: CASSLGQPNYGYTF; DNA: TGTGCCAGCAGTTTGGGTCAGCCCAACTATGGCTACACCTTC
J: TRBJ2-6; size: -; V: TRBV7-3; D: TRBD1; CDR3: CASSLYGTGGSGANVLTF; DNA: TGTGCCAGCAGCTTATACGGGACAGGGGGTTCTGGGGCCAACGTCCTGACTTTC
J: TRBJ2-1; size: once; V: TRBV5-1; D: TRBD2; CDR3: CASSSDLGGGAREQFF; DNA: TGCGCCAGCAGCTCCGACCTGGGCGGGGGGGCCCGGGAGCAGTTCTTC
J: TRBJ2-5; size: once; V: TRBV2; D: -; CDR3: CASVNSRQETQYF; DNA: TGTGCCAGCGTGAACTCCCGCCAAGAGACCCAGTACTTC
J: TRBJ1-2; size: -; V: TRBV7-2; D: TRBD1; CDR3: CASSLGMLGQGAFGYTF; DNA: TGTGCCAGCAGCTTGGGTATGCTGGGACAGGGGGCGTTTGGCTACACCTTC
J: TRBJ1-4; size: -; V: TRBV27; D: TRBD1; CDR3: CASTTLQGSLNEKLFF; DNA: TGTGCCAGCACAACCTTACAGGGGAGCCTCAATGAAAAACTGTTTTTT
J: TRBJ2-3; size: -; V: TRBV19; D: TRBD2; CDR3: CASRGLAGTDTQYF; DNA: TGTGCCAGTAGAGGGCTAGCGGGCACAGATACGCAGTATTTT
J: TRBJ2-4; size: many; V: TRBV29-1; D: -; CDR3: CSVERATGGKNIQYF; DNA: TGCAGCGTGGAACGGGCCACCGGGGGCAAAAACATTCAGTACTTC
J: TRBJ2-7; size: -; V: TRBV6-6; D: TRBD2; CDR3: CASSYSSGRYSYEQYF; DNA: TGTGCCAGCAGTTACTCGAGCGGGAGGTACTCCTACGAGCAGTACTTC
J: TRBJ2-3; size: -; V: TRBV4-1; D: TRBD2; CDR3: CASSPLYDSGVDTQYF; DNA: TGCGCCAGCAGCCCCCTTTATGATAGCGGGGTTGATACGCAGTATTTT
J: TRBJ2-3; size: -; V: TRBV12-3/TRBV12-4; D: TRBD2; CDR3: CASKQGRGLAGDTDTQYF; DNA: TGTGCCAGCAAGCAAGGGAGGGGGCTAGCGGGGGACACAGATACGCAGTATTTT
J: TRBJ2-1; size: -; V: TRBV6-2/TRBV6-3; D: TRBD2; CDR3: CASSYPLGLAGVEQFF; DNA: TGTGCCAGCAGCTACCCTTTGGGACTAGCGGGAGTTGAGCAGTTCTTC
J: TRBJ1-2; size: -; V: TRBV20-1; D: TRBD1; CDR3: CSATPGTGGGYTF; DNA: TGCAGTGCTACCCCGGGGACAGGGGGCGGCTACACCTTC
J: TRBJ2-3; size: -; V: TRBV15; D: -; CDR3: CATSRDTAGLSTDTQYF; DNA: TGTGCCACCAGCAGAGATACAGCGGGTCTTAGCACAGATACGCAGTATTTT
J: TRBJ2-1; size: -; V: TRBV11-2; D: TRBD1; CDR3: CASSPDRVLHNEQFF; DNA: TGTGCCAGCAGCCCCGACAGGGTCTTGCACAATGAGCAGTTCTTC
J: TRBJ2-2; size: -; V: TRBV10-2; D: -; CDR3: CASSVLAGPLGTGELFF; DNA: TGCGCCAGCAGTGTTCTGGCAGGGCCGCTGGGCACCGGGGAGCTGTTTTTT
J: TRBJ1-6; size: once; V: TRBV12-3/TRBV12-4; D: TRBD1; CDR3: CAGSLGQGNSPLHF; DNA: TGTGCCGGCAGTTTAGGACAGGGAAATTCACCCCTCCACTTT
J: TRBJ1-1; size: few; V: TRBV18; D: -; CDR3: CASSLDLLDSTEAFF; DNA: TGTGCCAGCTCTTTGGACTTACTGGATTCGACTGAAGCTTTCTTT
J: TRBJ2-4; size: few; V: TRBV4-2; D: TRBD1; CDR3: CASSPGSTGTIQYF; DNA: TGTGCCAGCAGCCCGGGTTCGACAGGGACCATTCAGTACTTC
J: TRBJ2-1; size: -; V: TRBV20-1; D: -; CDR3: CSALTEGIEQFF; DNA: TGCAGTGCCCTGACAGAAGGTATTGAGCAGTTCTTC
J: TRBJ1-4; size: -; V: TRBV24-1; D: -; CDR3: CATSGSPDAEKLFF; DNA: TGTGCCACCAGTGGATCACCTGATGCTGAAAAACTGTTTTTT
J: TRBJ2-3; size: -; V: TRBV7-2; D: TRBD1; CDR3: CASSQGGQGADTQYF; DNA: TGTGCCAGCAGCCAGGGCGGGCAGGGGGCAGATACGCAGTATTTT
J: TRBJ2-5; size: -; V: TRBV7-3; D: -; CDR3: CASSLRGANEQYF; DNA: TGTGCCAGCAGCTTAAGGGGGGCCAATGAGCAGTACTTC
J: TRBJ1-1; size: few; V: TRBV28; D: -; CDR3: CASKVNTEAFF; DNA: TGTGCCAGCAAGGTGAACACTGAAGCTTTCTTT
J: TRBJ2-6; size: -; V: TRBV9; D: -; CDR3: CASSVESTRPFTGANVLTF; DNA: TGTGCCAGCAGCGTAGAGTCGACTAGGCCCTTTACTGGGGCCAACGTCCTGACTTTC
J: TRBJ2-7; size: few; V: TRBV7-2; D: -; CDR3: CASSPGQPYEQYF; DNA: TGTGCCAGCAGCCCCGGACAGCCCTACGAGCAGTACTTC
J: TRBJ2-1; size: few; V: TRBV7-3; D: -; CDR3: CASSLETGEQFF; DNA: TGTGCCAGCAGCCTAGAAACCGGTGAGCAGTTCTTC
J: TRBJ2-7; size: few; V: TRBV10-3; D: TRBD2; CDR3: CAISEGLAGGGASYEQYF; DNA: TGTGCCATCAGTGAAGGACTAGCGGGAGGTGGTGCCTCCTACGAGCAGTACTTC
J: TRBJ2-4; size: -; V: TRBV6-4; D: -; CDR3: CASSDPQKLRHQFIQYF; DNA: TGTGCCAGCAGTGATCCCCAAAAACTGAGACATCAATTCATTCAGTACTTC
J: TRBJ1-2; size: many; V: TRBV24-1; D: TRBD1; CDR3: CATRKTGDDYGYTF; DNA: TGTGCCACCAGGAAGACAGGGGACGACTATGGCTACACCTTC
J: TRBJ2-7; size: few; V: TRBV28; D: -; CDR3: CARGELREQYF; DNA: TGTGCCAGAGGAGAGCTACGCGAGCAGTACTTC
J: TRBJ2-1; size: -; V: TRBV9; D: -; CDR3: CASSATESSYNEQFF; DNA: TGTGCCAGCAGCGCGACAGAGAGCTCCTACAATGAGCAGTTCTTC
J: TRBJ2-1; size: few; V: TRBV5-1; D: TRBD1; CDR3: CASSFRDRSYNEQFF; DNA: TGTGCCAGCAGCTTTAGGGACAGGAGCTACAATGAGCAGTTCTTC
J: TRBJ2-3; size: few; V: TRBV20-1; D: -; CDR3: CRVLAPRDRDPLGTDTQYF; DNA: TGCAGAGTGCTAGCCCCCCGCGACCGGGACCCACTCGGCACAGATACGCAGTATTTT
J: TRBJ2-3; size: -; V: TRBV12-3/TRBV12-4; D: TRBD2; CDR3: CASSSTLTSGGPTDTQYF; DNA: TGTGCCAGCAGTTCTACTTTGACTAGCGGGGGCCCTACGGATACGCAGTATTTT
J: TRBJ1-1; size: -; V: TRBV7-2; D: -; CDR3: CASSLGRRGNTEAFF; DNA: TGTGCCAGCAGCTTAGGTCGCAGGGGGAACACTGAAGCTTTCTTT